This TCR beta chain is from a study of radiotherapy plus CTLA-4 blockade in lung cancer. Overall study: Patients showed objective responses in under 20% of cases, and disease control was achieved by less than 35%.

Sequencing was performed with immunoSEQ multiplex PCR; in TCRdb, only in-frame clones are kept and a portion is missing. The data hold 70,000 to 95,000 clones, with around 84% observed a single time. Of note for this clone: Its antigen is unidentified.

Broader study findings: The best prediction of response reportedly came from early blood T cell clone dynamics, with interferon-beta.

The germline V gene has CDR1 GTSNPN and CDR2 SVGIG (reference sequence). The CDR3 runs to 13 residues. After removal of 4 bases from V and 5 bases from J, the junction contained 8 bases not matched to a gene. The sequencing used peripheral blood, collected from a patient treated with radiotherapy plus ipilimumab. The chain combines TRBV30 with TRBJ2-7, with 7 bases identical to TRBD1. The clonotype originates from a human donor with non-small cell lung cancer that progressed on radiotherapy plus ipilimumab. The CDR3 sequence: CAWTRQGPDEQYF. CDR3 nucleotides: TGTGCCTGGACCAGACAGGGTCCCGACGAGCAGTACTTC. The whole variable domain, remainder taken from reference TRBV30 and TRBJ2-7, is SQTIHQWPATLVQPVGSPLSLECTVEGTSNPNLYWYRQAAGRGLQLLFYSVGIGQISSEVPQNLSASRPQDRQFILSSKKLLLSDSGFYLCAWTRQGPDEQYFGPGTRLTVT.